This T cell receptor beta chain came from a study of blood T cell repertoires in COVID-19. In the study overall: Samples came from the United States, Italy and Spain, spanning acute and convalescent COVID-19.

Methods used by the authors: How many nucleated cells were present was estimated from reference gene primer amplification. Using immunoSEQ multiplex PCR, the repertoire was profiled, and TCRdb retains in-frame clones only, with some absent. Clone size and the V and J calls come from that table; the DNA yielded D and trimming. The sample holds 120,000 or so clones; around 74% are singletons and the top ten take over 4.5%. Trimming took off 4 bases at V and 2 bases at J, with 12 bases between the two ends. Germline lookup yields CDR1 LGHDT and CDR2 YNNKEL (reference sequence). The CDR3 is 14 residues long. This clone was counted once.

The sample comprised peripheral blood. This sequence was found in a man aged 55-75 years with acute or convalescent COVID-19. This chain joins TRBV3-1 (or the pseudogene TRBV3-2) and TRBJ2-7; tentatively, D is TRBD1 (6 bases). The CDR3 loop reads CASSRSRGAYEQYF. As DNA, the CDR3 is TGTGCCAGCAGCCGGTCCAGGGGCGCCTACGAGCAGTACTTC.